Described below is a single TCR beta chain sequence and its context. The data derive from a study of OX40 agonist ivuxolimab in advanced cancers. The assay was immunoSEQ multiplex PCR, and TCRdb's table has in-frame clones only and misses some. Altogether 65,000 to 95,000 clones are present, around nine tenths being singletons, with the ten largest covering roughly 0.71%. Material: CD4+ or CD8+ T cells sorted from blood, obtained in a trial of the OX40 agonist ivuxolimab. The receptor comes from an adult with an advanced solid tumor such as melanoma, head and neck, liver or kidney cancer.

The CDR3 sequence is CASSRTGLSRNEQYF. The CDR3 DNA reads as TGTGCCAGCTCCCGGACAGGACTATCGAGGAACGAGCAGTACTTC. The chain recombines TRBV18 with TRBJ2-7; tentative D call: TRBD1 (7 bases). Germline CDR1 is KGHSH and CDR2 is LQKENI. This CDR3 is built from 15 residues. V shed 6 bases and J shed 5 bases, with 20 bases lying between them. Full variable domain (missing parts from reference TRBV18 and TRBJ2-7): NAGVMQNPRHLVRRRGQEARLRCSPMKGHSHVYWYRQLPEEGLKFMVYLQKENIIDESGMPKERFSAEFPKEGPSILRIQQVVRGDSAAYFCASSRTGLSRNEQYFGPGTRLTVT.